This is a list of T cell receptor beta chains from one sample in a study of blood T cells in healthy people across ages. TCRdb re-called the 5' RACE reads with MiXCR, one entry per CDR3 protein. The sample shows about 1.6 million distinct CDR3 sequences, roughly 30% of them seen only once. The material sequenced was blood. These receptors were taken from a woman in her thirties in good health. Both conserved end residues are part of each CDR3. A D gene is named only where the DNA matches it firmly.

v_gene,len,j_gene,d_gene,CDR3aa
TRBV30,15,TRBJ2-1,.,CAWKRDPSSYNEQFF
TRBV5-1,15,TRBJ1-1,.,CASKVPGRANTEAFF
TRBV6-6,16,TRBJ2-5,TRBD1,CASSSWTGGLQETQYF
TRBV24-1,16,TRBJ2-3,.,CATSDLLDRDTDTQYF
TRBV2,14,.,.,CASSAEVGLQTQYF
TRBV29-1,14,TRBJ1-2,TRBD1,CSVVGDRGLYGYTF
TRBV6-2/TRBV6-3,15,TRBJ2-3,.,CASSKDKFRTDTQYF
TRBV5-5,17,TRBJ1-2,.,CASSLGANPGSNYGYTF
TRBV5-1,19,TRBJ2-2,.,CASSLPHTAVLLNTGELFF
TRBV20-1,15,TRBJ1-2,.,CSASGADRMNYGYTF
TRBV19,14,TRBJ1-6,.,CATNSGTQYSPLHF
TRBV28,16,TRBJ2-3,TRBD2,CASSVLSSTSADTQYF
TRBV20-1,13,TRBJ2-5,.,CSARESMPETQYF
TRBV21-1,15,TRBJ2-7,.,CASSKGRRPAYEQYF
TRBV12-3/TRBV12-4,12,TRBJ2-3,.,CASSSHIDTQYF
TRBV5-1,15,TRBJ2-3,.,CASSLDGNAADTQYF
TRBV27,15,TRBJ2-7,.,CASSSWGPGSYEQYF
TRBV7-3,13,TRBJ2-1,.,CASSLTPVNEQFF
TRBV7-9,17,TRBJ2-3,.,CASSLERRGSSTDTQYF
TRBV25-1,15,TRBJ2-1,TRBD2,CTSSGGGGGASEQFF
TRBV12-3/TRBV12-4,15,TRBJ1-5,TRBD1,CASSPGTGGSQPQHF
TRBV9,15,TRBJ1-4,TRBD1,CASSSEGAGDEKLFF
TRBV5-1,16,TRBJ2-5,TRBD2,CASSFRTSGIQETQYF
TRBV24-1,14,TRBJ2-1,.,CATSVGTKTNEQFF
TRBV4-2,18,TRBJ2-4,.,CASSQTGQTTRAKNIQYF
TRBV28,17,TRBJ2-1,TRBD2,CASSSHLTSGMRNEQFF
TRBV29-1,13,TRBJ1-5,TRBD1,CSVAGGSNQPQHF
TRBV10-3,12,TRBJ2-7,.,CAITSTGDEQYF
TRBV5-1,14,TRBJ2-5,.,CASSFGDSQETQYF
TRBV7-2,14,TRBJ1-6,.,CASRFSSYNSPLHF
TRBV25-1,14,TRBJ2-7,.,CASSIGLIDYEQYF
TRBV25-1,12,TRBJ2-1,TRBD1,CASSIQGYKQFF
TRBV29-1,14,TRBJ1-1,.,CSVEGGWSHTEAFF
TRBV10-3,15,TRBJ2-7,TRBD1,CAISDDRGHFYEQYF
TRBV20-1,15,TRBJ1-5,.,CSARGGRTAGQPQHF
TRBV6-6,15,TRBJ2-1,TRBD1,CASSYSGTGLMGQFF
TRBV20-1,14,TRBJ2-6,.,CSATEATGANVLTF
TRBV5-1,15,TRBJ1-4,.,CASSLDAAEDEKLFF